This TCR beta chain was captured by sequencing in a study of blood T cell repertoires in COVID-19. Study details: Sites in the United States, Italy and Spain provided acute and convalescent COVID-19 samples.

Measured with immunoSEQ multiplex PCR; TCRdb has only the in-frame clones, and not every one. The data hold a few hundred thousand clones, with 89% observed a single time. Germline CDR1 MNHEY, CDR2 SMNVEV (reference sequence). CDR3 size: 16 residues. Trimming removed 0 bases at V and 7 bases at J, with 18 bases between. Participants came from roughly 25 US areas, aged about 18 to 100 years. Participants were placed into cohorts based on the clinical history they reported. In Cohort 3, a recovered donor had either two negative PCRs, clearance, or symptom resolution. V is TRBV27 and J is TRBJ2-5, with D perhaps matching TRBD2 (6 bases). The material sequenced was PBMCs or T cells enriched from blood (not recorded which). The source of this sequence is a woman aged 25 to 45 who had recovered from COVID-19. The CDR3 protein is CASSLSGTPATLTQYF. CDR3 coding DNA: TGTGCCAGCAGTTTATCCGGGACTCCCGCAACTTTGACCCAGTACTTC.